These 9 T cell receptor beta chains came from one sample sequenced in a study of blood T cell repertoires in COVID-19. The data were produced by immunoSEQ multiplex PCR, yet TCRdb's version contains in-frame clones alone and is incomplete. The sample lists 200,000 to 300,000 clones, about nine tenths occurring once. The specimen was peripheral blood. Receptors originate from a man aged 55 to 70 who had recovered from COVID-19.

V and J are TRBV5-6 and TRBJ1-2, with TRBD1 matching over 7 bases. Germline CDR1 and CDR2: SGHDT and YYEEEE. The CDR3 has 12 amino acids. The V gene end was trimmed by 9 bases and the J gene end by 8 bases; junction bases not matched to a gene: 10. Here the CDR3 DNA reads TGTGCCACCAGACAGGGTCGTAGCGGCTACACCTTC. It yields the protein CATRQGRSGYTF.

A remark on this clone: This sample includes further DNA sequences coding for the same CDR3. The chain combines TRBV19 with TRBJ1-6; D gene uncertain. The germline gives CDR1 LNHDA, CDR2 SQIVND (reference sequence). The CDR3 runs 14 residues. Between the trimmed V and J ends, which lost 6 bases and 5 bases, there was a span of 11 bases. CDR3: CASRVRGDNSPLHF. The DNA for the CDR3 is TGTGCCAGTAGGGTCCGCGGAGATAATTCACCCCTCCACTTT. Full variable domain (rest looked up from reference TRBV19 and TRBJ1-6): DGGITQSPKYLFRKEGQNVTLSCEQNLNHDAMYWYRQDPGQGLRLIYYSQIVNDFQKGDIAEGYSVSREKKESFPLTVTSAQKNPTAFYLCASRVRGDNSPLHFGNGTRLTVT.

The V gene is TRBV27, the J gene TRBJ1-4, with 9 bases lining up with TRBD1. From germline, CDR1 is MNHEY and CDR2 SMNVEV (reference sequence). This CDR3 spans 14 amino acids. V trimming: 3 bases; J trimming: 10 bases; junction bases outside the gene matches: 6. The CDR3 here is CASSFRQGDRKLFF. CDR3 DNA: TGTGCCAGCAGTTTCCGACAGGGGGATAGAAAACTGTTTTTT.

The V gene is TRBV4-1, the J gene TRBJ2-3, with TRBD2 matching over 7 bases. The CDR3 loop spans 19 amino acids. J lost 2 bases, V lost 1 base, and 15 bases had no gene match. Per the germline V gene, CDR1 is MGHRA and CDR2 is YSYEKL. For the CDR3, the DNA is TGCGCCAGCAGCCAAGCCCCGCTACACCAGCGGGGAAACACAGATACGCAGTATTTT. This codes for CASSQAPLHQRGNTDTQYF.

The chain employs TRBV9 and TRBJ1-2, with D hard to call. The CDR3 totals 14 residues. Per the germline V gene, CDR1 is SGDLS and CDR2 is YYNGEE. V lost 0 bases to trimming and J lost 1 base, with 7 bases between them. CDR3 region: CASSVGGGNYGYTF. The CDR3 coding sequence is TGTGCCAGCAGCGTAGGTGGCGGTAACTATGGCTACACCTTC.

CDR3 nucleotide sequence: TGTGCCAGCTCACCAGCTGGACAAATCTCTGGAAACACCATATATTTT. Translating it yields CASSPAGQISGNTIYF. This chain joins TRBV18 and TRBJ1-3, with D possibly matching TRBD1 (5 bases). Germline V gives CDR1 KGHSH, CDR2 LQKENI. This CDR3 contains 16 residues. Trimming took 2 bases from V and 0 from J, leaving 11 bases between them.

This sequence joins TRBV6-6 and TRBJ1-5; no clear D gene. This CDR3 comprises 14 residues. The V end lost 0 bases, the J end lost 4 bases, and 7 bases lay between the germline ends. The V gene's germline CDR1 is MNHNY and CDR2 SVGAGI (reference sequence). DNA of the CDR3: TGTGCCAGCAGTTACTCACGGGGAAATCAGCCCCAGCATTTT. This encodes CASSYSRGNQPQHF.

DNA for the CDR3: TGTGCCGGGCACTCGGGGATTTATGGCTACACCTTC. Translation: CAGHSGIYGYTF. This chain uses TRBV30 with TRBJ1-2; D gene uncertain. The ends were cut back, 8 bases at V and 5 bases at J, with 15 bases in the middle. This CDR3 has 12 amino acids. Germline V CDR1 and CDR2: GTSNPN, SVGIG (reference sequence).

This chain connects TRBV6-5 to TRBJ1-5; D may be TRBD1 (5 bases). CDR1 and CDR2 (germline): MNHEY, SVGAGI. This CDR3 comprises 13 residues. V gave up 7 bases and J gave up 6 bases, with 13 bases separating them. This chain's CDR3 is CASTTGPLQPQHF. Here the CDR3 DNA reads TGTGCCAGCACCACAGGACCGCTTCAGCCCCAGCATTTT.